Listed below are T cell receptor beta chains from one sample, sequenced in a study of blood T cells in healthy people across ages. One entry per CDR3 protein results from TCRdb running MiXCR on the 5' RACE reads. The repertoire holds around 990,000 distinct CDR3 sequences, with approximately 38% as singletons. Sequenced material: blood. These receptors originate from a man in his late teens or twenties in good health. Each CDR3 is given with its conserved first and last residue. A D gene is named only where the DNA matches it firmly. Where a row states a size, it is once, few, many or the class of an expanded clone; other rows omit it.

CDR3 protein	CDR3 DNA	clone size	J gene	D gene	V gene
CSARDLTAAGELFF	TGCAGTGCTAGAGATTTGACCGCGGCCGGGGAGCTGTTTTTT	.	TRBJ2-2	.	TRBV20-1
CSATPRTNEKLFF	TGCAGTGCTACCCCCAGAACTAATGAAAAACTGTTTTTT	.	TRBJ1-4	.	TRBV20-1
CSVEYRGSNEKLFF	TGCAGCGTTGAATATAGAGGGTCTAATGAAAAACTGTTTTTT	.	TRBJ1-4	.	TRBV29-1
CSVDETSGVREQFF	TGCAGCGTTGACGAGACTAGCGGAGTACGCGAGCAGTTCTTC	.	TRBJ2-1	TRBD2	TRBV29-1
CASNEWQNYGYTF	TGTGCCAGCAATGAGTGGCAGAACTATGGCTACACCTTC	few	TRBJ1-2	.	TRBV7-2
CASSVGIRGDGYTF	TGTGCCAGCAGCGTAGGCATTCGAGGGGATGGCTACACCTTC	.	TRBJ1-2	.	TRBV9
CASSYGVRETQYF	TGTGCCAGCAGTTACGGGGTTCGAGAGACCCAGTACTTC	few	TRBJ2-5	.	TRBV6-2/TRBV6-3
CASSYGGRYTDTQYF	TGTGCCAGCAGTTATGGGGGCAGATACACAGATACGCAGTATTTT	.	TRBJ2-3	.	TRBV6-5
CASSWGRLQAYEQYF	TGTGCCAGCAGTTGGGGCCGACTACAAGCCTACGAGCAGTACTTC	.	TRBJ2-7	.	TRBV2
CASSQVDSLRETQYF	TGCGCCAGCAGCCAGGTCGACAGTCTGAGAGAGACCCAGTACTTC	.	TRBJ2-5	.	TRBV4-1
CASSHDRARRSPPHF	TGTGCCAGCAGCCACGACAGGGCCCGCCGTTCACCCCCCCACTTT	.	TRBJ1-6	TRBD1	TRBV14
CANQIDRGYEQYF	TGTGCCAACCAGATTGACAGGGGCTACGAGCAGTACTTC	.	TRBJ2-7	TRBD1	TRBV10-3
CSLRTANYGYTF	TGCAGCCTCCGGACAGCCAACTATGGCTACACCTTC	many	TRBJ1-2	.	TRBV29-1
CASSLDWAPDQPQHF	TGTGCCAGCAGCTTGGACTGGGCCCCGGATCAGCCCCAGCATTTT	.	TRBJ1-5	.	TRBV5-5
CASSFGGLENTEAFF	TGCGCCAGCAGCTTTGGGGGTCTTGAGAACACTGAAGCTTTCTTT	few	TRBJ1-1	.	TRBV5-1
CASTPAVGNEKLFF	TGTGCCAGCACCCCCGCGGTTGGTAATGAAAAACTGTTTTTT	few	TRBJ1-4	.	TRBV7-9
CASSSSSTGGGEKLFF	TGTGCCAGCAGCTCATCTTCAACAGGGGGGGGAGAAAAACTGTTTTTT	few	TRBJ1-4	TRBD1	TRBV7-2
CSAREPRGGNNEQYF	TGCAGTGCTAGAGAGCCCCGGGGGGGCAACAATGAGCAGTACTTC	.	TRBJ2-7	TRBD2	TRBV20-1
CASSLGRATEAFF	TGTGCCAGCAGTTTAGGCAGGGCCACTGAAGCTTTCTTT	many	TRBJ1-1	.	TRBV13
CAGSLGRVNEQFF	TGTGCCGGCAGCTTAGGTCGGGTCAATGAGCAGTTCTTC	.	TRBJ2-1	.	TRBV7-2
CASSAEAYTF	TGTGCCAGCTCAGCAGAAGCATACACCTTC	.	TRBJ1-2	.	TRBV25-1
CASSFAAIGTQYF	TGTGCCAGCAGCTTTGCGGCCATTGGGACCCAGTACTTC	.	TRBJ2-5	.	TRBV11-2
CSAGTSGPQETQYF	TGCAGTGCGGGGACTAGCGGGCCACAAGAGACCCAGTACTTC	few	TRBJ2-5	TRBD2	TRBV20-1
CASSQYISHYEQYF	TGTGCCAGCAGCCAATATATCTCTCACTACGAGCAGTACTTC	.	TRBJ2-7	.	TRBV14
CASSPRDMSNLAKNIQYF	TGCGCCAGCAGCCCTCGGGACATGTCCAACTTAGCCAAAAACATTCAGTACTTC	few	TRBJ2-4	.	TRBV4-1
CSAREPGGKGYTF	TGCAGTGCTAGAGAGCCAGGAGGGAAAGGCTACACCTTC	.	TRBJ1-2	.	TRBV20-1
CASSLFPFEAGQETQYF	TGTGCCAGCAGTTTATTCCCGTTTGAAGCGGGGCAAGAGACCCAGTACTTC	.	TRBJ2-5	TRBD2	TRBV6-6
CASSPGNLLNTEAFF	TGTGCCAGCAGCCCCGGGAATCTCCTGAACACTGAAGCTTTCTTT	.	TRBJ1-1	.	TRBV13
CASSRSQAGEAFF	TGTGCCAGCAGCCGCTCACAGGCGGGTGAAGCTTTCTTT	.	TRBJ1-1	.	TRBV4-2
CASSVDAGVNQPQHF	TGTGCCAGCAGCGTCGACGCAGGGGTAAATCAGCCCCAGCATTTT	.	TRBJ1-5	.	TRBV9